These T cell receptor beta chains were read from a single sample in a study of shared clonotypes between healthy human individuals. Generated by immunoSEQ multiplex PCR, the TCRdb table keeps only in-frame clones and is missing some. The sample consists of hundreds of thousands of clones, around four fifths of them appearing once. The sample comprised memory CD4+ T cells sorted from blood. These receptors all stem from a woman aged 30 to 39 in good health. Both conserved end residues are part of each CDR3. The order of the fields is clone size, V gene, J gene, CDR3 protein. Some rows have no size entry. The others give once, few or many, or a class for an expanded clone.

.	TRBV27	TRBJ2-3	CASSLWGGTQYF
.	TRBV5-1	TRBJ2-3	CASSLGASGLTDTQYF
.	TRBV15	TRBJ2-7	CATRLAGVPEQYF
once	TRBV18	TRBJ2-2	CASSPQEGSTGELFF
.	TRBV28	TRBJ2-7	CASRTSGGGPYEQYF
.	TRBV25-1	TRBJ2-5	CASTVPGGRADETQYF
.	TRBV2	TRBJ2-3	CASRQLTDTQYF
.	TRBV6-5	TRBJ2-3	CASSLRGGLRDTQYF
few	TRBV30	TRBJ1-1	CAWRPSAGAEAFF
once	TRBV13	TRBJ2-7	CASSDRDRGLEQYF
.	TRBV9	TRBJ2-1	CASSVGGHEQFF
.	TRBV27	TRBJ2-1	CASSWGSGSFTHEQFF
.	TRBV28	TRBJ2-7	CASSLYGGRVEQYF
many	TRBV28	TRBJ1-2	CASNIQGIVYGYTF
few	TRBV5-4	TRBJ2-3	CASRTLLGSDTQYF
.	TRBV4-1	TRBJ2-3	CASSPDPTTQYF
few	TRBV7-9	TRBJ1-5	CASTDRANQPQHF
once	TRBV28	TRBJ1-5	CASQVTNQPQHF
.	TRBV7-8	TRBJ1-1	CASSLGMDTEAFF
once	TRBV27	TRBJ2-3	CASSLWGRTDTQYF
.	TRBV4-2	TRBJ2-7	CASSQDRSGARGLAYEQYF
.	TRBV5-1	TRBJ2-5	CASSLQTTSGMETQYF
many	TRBV5-1	TRBJ2-1	CASSVEGGYNEQFF
.	TRBV28	TRBJ2-7	CASSSGSRSGSDEQYF
once	TRBV27	TRBJ1-1	CASSLVFLMEAFF
few	TRBV25-1	TRBJ2-1	CASSETSGSINEQFF
.	TRBV20-1	TRBJ2-1	CSARHNEQFF
.	TRBV19	TRBJ2-3	CASSPGTGAGTDTQYF
.	TRBV6-5	TRBJ2-1	CASSTGFYSYNEQFF
.	TRBV2	TRBJ2-3	CASTGGARADTQYF
once	TRBV10-3	TRBJ2-3	CATGADGTSTDTQYF
.	TRBV19	TRBJ2-6	CASSNWYGANVLTF
once	TRBV5-1	TRBJ1-5	CASSLEGNGDQPQHF
.	TRBV4-2	TRBJ1-1	CASSQGVGAMNTEAFF
once	TRBV10-1	TRBJ2-7	CASSGGTSGEREQYF